The clone carrying this T cell receptor beta chain occurred once. Its antigen is currently unknown. This entry is derived from a study of T cell responses to AZD1222 COVID-19 vaccine. Findings and limits, study-wide: The reported proportion of spike-specific TCRs targeting unmutated variant regions was nearly half. Most donors were white British and more were female, and clonal diversity was possibly underestimated.

TCRdb keeps only in-frame clones here, not all; method: immunoSEQ multiplex PCR. This table holds approximately 150,000 clones, around 94% found once. The CDR3 length is 14 residues. CDR1 SNHLY and CDR2 FYNNEI come from the germline V gene. V was shortened by 0 bases and J by 2 bases, with 8 bases between the two germline ends. The sample was peripheral blood, taken on day 0 of AZD1222 vaccination. J is TRBJ2-7 and V is TRBV2, with D unresolved. This TCR was sampled from an adult in good health. CDR3 sequence reads: CASSEARVPYEQYF. In DNA form, the CDR3 reads TGTGCCAGCAGTGAAGCTAGAGTTCCCTACGAGCAGTACTTC.